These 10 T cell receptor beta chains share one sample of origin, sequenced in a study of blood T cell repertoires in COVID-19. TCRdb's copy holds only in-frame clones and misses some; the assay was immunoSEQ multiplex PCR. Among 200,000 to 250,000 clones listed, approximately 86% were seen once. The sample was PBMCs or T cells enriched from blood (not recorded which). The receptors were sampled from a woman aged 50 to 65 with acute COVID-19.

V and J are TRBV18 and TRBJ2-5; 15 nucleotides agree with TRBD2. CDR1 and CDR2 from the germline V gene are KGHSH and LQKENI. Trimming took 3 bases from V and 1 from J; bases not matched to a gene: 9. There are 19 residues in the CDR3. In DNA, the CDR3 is TGTGCCAGCTCACCCCATCCGGGACTAGCGGGAGGAGGCCAAGAGACCCAGTACTTC. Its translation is CASSPHPGLAGGGQETQYF. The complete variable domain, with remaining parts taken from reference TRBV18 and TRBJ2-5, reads NAGVMQNPRHLVRRRGQEARLRCSPMKGHSHVYWYRQLPEEGLKFMVYLQKENIIDESGMPKERFSAEFPKEGPSILRIQQVVRGDSAAYFCASSPHPGLAGGGQETQYFGPGTRLLVL.

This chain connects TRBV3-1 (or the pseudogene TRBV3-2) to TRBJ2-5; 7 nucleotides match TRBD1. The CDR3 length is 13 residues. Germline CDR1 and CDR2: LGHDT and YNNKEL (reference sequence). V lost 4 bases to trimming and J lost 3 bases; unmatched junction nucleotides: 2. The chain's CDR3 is CASSPTGKETQYF. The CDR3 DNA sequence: TGTGCCAGCAGCCCGACAGGGAAAGAGACCCAGTACTTC.

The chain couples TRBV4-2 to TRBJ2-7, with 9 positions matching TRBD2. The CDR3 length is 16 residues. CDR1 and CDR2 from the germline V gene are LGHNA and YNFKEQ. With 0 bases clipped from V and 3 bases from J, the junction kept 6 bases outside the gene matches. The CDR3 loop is CASSQDLTSGLYEQYF. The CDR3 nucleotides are TGTGCCAGCAGCCAAGATCTTACTAGCGGGCTCTACGAGCAGTACTTC.

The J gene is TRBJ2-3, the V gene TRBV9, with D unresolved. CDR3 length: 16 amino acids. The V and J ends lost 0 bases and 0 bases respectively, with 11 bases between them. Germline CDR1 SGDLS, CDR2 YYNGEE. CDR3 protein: CASSVAARTSTDTQYF. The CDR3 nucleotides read TGTGCCAGCAGCGTAGCAGCGAGAACTAGCACAGATACGCAGTATTTT.

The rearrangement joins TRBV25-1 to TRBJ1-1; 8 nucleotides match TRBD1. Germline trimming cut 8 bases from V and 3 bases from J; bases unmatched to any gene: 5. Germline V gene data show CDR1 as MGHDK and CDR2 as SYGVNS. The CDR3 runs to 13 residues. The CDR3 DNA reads TGTGCCAGCCCGGACAGGGTGCACACTGAAGCTTTCTTT. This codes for CASPDRVHTEAFF.

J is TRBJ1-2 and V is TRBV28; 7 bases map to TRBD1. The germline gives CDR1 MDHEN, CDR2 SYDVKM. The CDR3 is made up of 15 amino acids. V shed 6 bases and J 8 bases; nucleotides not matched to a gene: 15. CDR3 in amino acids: CASSPTGSLFGGYTF. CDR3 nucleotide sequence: TGTGCCAGCAGCCCGACAGGGTCCCTCTTTGGGGGCTACACCTTC.

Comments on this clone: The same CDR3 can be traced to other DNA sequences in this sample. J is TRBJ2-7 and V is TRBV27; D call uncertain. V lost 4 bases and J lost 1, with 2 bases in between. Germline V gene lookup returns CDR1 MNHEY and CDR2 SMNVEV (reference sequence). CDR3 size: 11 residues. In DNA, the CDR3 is TGTGCCAGCAGTTCTTCCTACGAGCAGTACTTC. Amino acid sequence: CASSSSYEQYF.

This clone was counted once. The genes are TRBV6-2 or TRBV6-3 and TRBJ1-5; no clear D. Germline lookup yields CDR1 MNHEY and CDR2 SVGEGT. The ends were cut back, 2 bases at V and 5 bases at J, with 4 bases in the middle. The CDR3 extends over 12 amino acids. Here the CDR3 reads CASSYRDQPQHF. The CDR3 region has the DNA TGTGCCAGCAGTTACAGAGATCAGCCCCAGCATTTT.

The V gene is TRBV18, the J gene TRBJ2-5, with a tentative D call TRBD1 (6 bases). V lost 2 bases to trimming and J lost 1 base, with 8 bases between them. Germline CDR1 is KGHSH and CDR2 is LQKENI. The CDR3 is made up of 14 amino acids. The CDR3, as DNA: TGTGCCAGCTCACCAGACAGGTCCCAAGAGACCCAGTACTTC. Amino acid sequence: CASSPDRSQETQYF.

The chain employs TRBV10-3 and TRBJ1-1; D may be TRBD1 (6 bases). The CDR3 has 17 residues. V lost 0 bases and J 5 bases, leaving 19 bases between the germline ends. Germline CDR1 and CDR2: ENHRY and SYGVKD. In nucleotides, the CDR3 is TGTGCCATCAGTGAGTCGAGGGGCCGCGGGGGCGGGACTGAAGCTTTCTTT. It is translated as CAISESRGRGGGTEAFF.